This T cell receptor (beta chain) was identified during a study of cytomegalovirus exposure and HLA in healthy donors. The CDR3 is 15 amino acids. Trimming stripped 0 bases from V and 8 bases from J, with 12 bases between. Germline V gives CDR1 SGDLS, CDR2 YYNGEE. The primer mix had 60 Vbeta and 13 Jbeta primers. Sequencing was performed with immunoSEQ multiplex PCR; in TCRdb, only in-frame clones are kept and a portion is missing. The sample records about 170,000 clones, roughly 71% being singletons. The chain is built from TRBV9 and TRBJ1-6; weak D call: TRBD1 (5 bases). The specimen was PBMCs. The TCR sequence derives from a girl aged 5 to 17 in good health and CMV-seronegative. The CDR3 is CASSVAGDEDSPLHF. CDR3 nucleotides: TGTGCCAGCAGCGTAGCGGGGGACGAGGATTCACCCCTCCACTTT.